This T cell receptor (beta chain) was recovered during a study of cytomegalovirus exposure and HLA in healthy donors. Germline loops: CDR1 SEHNR, CDR2 FQNEAQ (reference sequence). V dropped 0 bases and J dropped 3; count of bases not matched to a gene: 9. The CDR3 is made up of 18 amino acids. The PCR was carried out with 60 Vbeta primers and 13 Jbeta primers. The protocol was immunoSEQ multiplex PCR, while the TCRdb copy is restricted to in-frame clones and leaves out a portion. Of some 140,000 clones listed, approximately 80% are singletons. Note on this clone: What it recognizes is unknown.

Study outcomes and limitations: No immune exposure information besides CMV serostatus was available.

V usage is TRBV7-9 and J usage is TRBJ2-1, with 9 bases lining up with TRBD2. The receptor comes from a male donor in good health and CMV-seropositive. The source material was PBMCs. The CDR3 sequence: CASSLAPGLAGNYNEQFF. The CDR3 DNA reads as TGTGCCAGCAGCTTAGCGCCGGGGCTAGCGGGGAACTACAATGAGCAGTTCTTC.